The T cell receptor beta chain under discussion was sequenced for a study of identifying expanded T cells in peripheral blood. CDR1 SGHTA and CDR2 FQGNSA come from the germline V gene. The CDR3 runs 16 residues. V was pared by 5 bases and J by 0 bases, with 13 bases between. Sequencing was performed with immunoSEQ multiplex PCR; in TCRdb, only in-frame clones are kept and a portion is missing. The table shows about 54,000 clones, with roughly nine tenths occurring only once. The TCR was taken from a person aged 18 to 75 in good health. The sample comprised blood. The rearrangement uses TRBV7-2 and TRBJ2-2, with D uncertain. The CDR3 nucleotides are TGTGCCAGCAGCCAGCGTGGTGGGACGAACACCGGGGAGCTGTTTTTT. Encoded protein: CASSQRGGTNTGELFF.